This is a list of T cell receptor beta chains from one sample in a study of blood T cell repertoires in COVID-19. The repertoire was sequenced with immunoSEQ multiplex PCR; TCRdb's copy has only in-frame clones and lacks some. This table has under 300,000 clones, around 90% appearing once. Sequencing was done on a sample of PBMCs or T cells enriched from blood (not recorded which). The receptors here all came from a woman aged 60 to 75 in a cohort exposed to, infected with or recovered from COVID-19 (not recorded which). The CDR3 runs from the conserved cysteine through the conserved F or W. A D gene is named only where the DNA matches it firmly. Clone size is shown for a subset of rows, as once, few, many or a class of expanded clone.

cdr3_length,d_call,j_call,v_call,clone_size,cdr3_aa,cdr3_nt
16,.,TRBJ2-5,TRBV29-1,.,CSVEDLGGGGLETQYF,TGCAGCGTTGAAGATCTGGGAGGGGGAGGGCTTGAGACCCAGTACTTC
14,.,TRBJ1-1,TRBV6-1,once,CASSDGQSYTEAFF,TGTGCCAGCAGTGACGGACAGTCTTACACTGAAGCTTTCTTT
14,.,TRBJ1-2,TRBV27,.,CASSLRGSTNGYTF,TGTGCCAGCAGTTTAAGGGGGTCAACTAATGGCTACACCTTC
13,.,TRBJ2-3,TRBV4-3,.,CASSQDAPDTQYF,TGCGCCAGCAGCCAAGATGCGCCAGATACGCAGTATTTT
17,.,TRBJ2-1,TRBV15,.,CATSRGRGTRSYNEQFF,TGTGCCACCAGCAGAGGACGGGGGACCCGCTCCTACAATGAGCAGTTCTTC
15,.,TRBJ1-1,TRBV15,.,CATSRDRNMNTEAFF,TGTGCCACCAGCAGAGACAGAAACATGAACACTGAAGCTTTCTTT
16,.,TRBJ2-1,TRBV24-1,.,CATSSEVGRTYNEQFF,TGTGCCACCAGTTCCGAGGTAGGCAGAACCTACAATGAGCAGTTCTTC
15,TRBD1,TRBJ2-5,TRBV28,.,CASSFYQGAGETQYF,TGTGCCAGCAGTTTCTATCAGGGGGCCGGGGAGACCCAGTACTTC
14,TRBD1,TRBJ1-4,TRBV19,once,CASSGRDRLEKLFF,TGTGCCAGTAGCGGCCGGGACAGACTTGAAAAACTGTTTTTT
17,TRBD1,TRBJ1-4,TRBV5-1,once,CASSTGQGARSNEKLFF,TGCGCCAGCAGCACCGGACAGGGGGCGCGGTCTAATGAAAAACTGTTTTTT
14,TRBD1,TRBJ2-5,TRBV5-1,once,CASSPWDSQETQYF,TGCGCCAGCAGCCCCTGGGACAGCCAAGAGACCCAGTACTTC
15,.,TRBJ1-2,TRBV9,.,CASSPGQKVNYGYTF,TGTGCCAGCAGCCCAGGACAGAAGGTAAACTATGGCTACACCTTC
15,TRBD1,TRBJ1-4,TRBV30,.,CAWTPREGAREKLFF,TGTGCCTGGACCCCCCGTGAGGGGGCAAGGGAAAAACTGTTTTTT
13,TRBD2,TRBJ2-3,TRBV3-1/TRBV3-2,.,CASSQTSEDTQYF,TGTGCCAGCAGCCAAACTAGCGAAGATACGCAGTATTTT
18,TRBD2,TRBJ2-3,TRBV19,few,CASSTLAGGTSSTDTQYF,TGTGCCAGTAGTACCTTAGCGGGAGGAACCTCAAGCACAGATACGCAGTATTTT
15,.,TRBJ1-3,TRBV9,once,CASSAETVFGNTIYF,TGTGCCAGTTCTGCAGAGACAGTGTTCGGAAACACCATATATTTT
16,TRBD1,TRBJ2-5,TRBV9,.,CASSAIPGQGRETQYF,TGTGCCAGCAGCGCCATACCGGGACAGGGGCGAGAGACCCAGTACTTC
15,TRBD1,TRBJ1-1,TRBV19,.,CASLPTQGAGTEAFF,TGTGCCAGTCTCCCCACCCAGGGGGCAGGCACTGAAGCTTTCTTT
13,.,TRBJ1-1,TRBV11-2,.,CASSSRENTEAFF,TGTGCCAGCAGCTCCAGGGAAAACACTGAAGCTTTCTTT
14,.,TRBJ2-1,TRBV11-2,.,CATTGATVVGEQFF,TGTGCCACCACAGGAGCGACCGTAGTAGGTGAGCAGTTCTTC
13,TRBD1,TRBJ1-3,TRBV30,once,CAWSTDRPNTIYF,TGTGCCTGGAGTACGGACAGGCCGAACACCATATATTTT
14,.,TRBJ2-2,TRBV24-1,.,CATSRHPNTGELFF,TGTGCCACCAGCCGACACCCGAACACCGGGGAGCTGTTTTTT
14,.,TRBJ2-7,TRBV11-3,.,CASSLGGESYEQYF,TGTGCCAGCAGCTTAGGAGGTGAGAGTTACGAGCAGTACTTC
16,.,TRBJ2-5,TRBV11-2,.,CASSLQGGTLGETQYF,TGTGCCAGCAGCTTACAGGGCGGGACCCTGGGGGAGACCCAGTACTTC
13,TRBD2,TRBJ2-7,TRBV28,.,CASRLAGIYEQYF,TGTGCCAGCAGACTAGCGGGAATCTACGAGCAGTACTTC
17,.,TRBJ2-2,TRBV11-2,.,CASSLALRPMNTGELFF,TGTGCCAGCAGCTTAGCACTGCGTCCTATGAACACCGGGGAGCTGTTTTTT
17,TRBD1,TRBJ1-5,TRBV6-2/TRBV6-3,few,CASSWEQGAISNQPQHF,TGTGCCAGCAGTTGGGAACAGGGGGCGATAAGCAATCAGCCCCAGCATTTT
18,TRBD2,TRBJ2-2,TRBV19,.,CASSTRTSGSANTGELFF,TGTGCCAGTAGCACCAGGACTAGCGGGTCCGCGAACACCGGGGAGCTGTTTTTT
14,TRBD2,TRBJ2-7,TRBV30,.,CAWGGLAGGSEQYF,TGTGCCTGGGGAGGACTAGCGGGAGGGAGCGAGCAGTACTTC
12,.,TRBJ1-2,TRBV6-6,.,CASREEGGGYTF,TGTGCCAGCAGGGAGGAGGGAGGAGGCTACACCTTC
16,.,TRBJ1-6,TRBV6-5,few,CASSYSPKELNSPLHF,TGTGCCAGCAGTTACTCCCCTAAGGAGTTGAATTCACCCCTCCACTTT
13,.,TRBJ2-3,TRBV7-8,.,CASSSEITDTQYF,TGTGCCAGCAGCTCGGAGATCACAGATACGCAGTATTTT
14,.,TRBJ2-5,TRBV11-3,.,CASSPSGRQETQYF,TGTGCCAGCAGCCCATCCGGGAGACAAGAGACCCAGTACTTC
16,TRBD1,TRBJ1-6,TRBV7-9,.,CASSLGGDRARSPLHF,TGTGCCAGCAGCTTAGGGGGAGACAGGGCACGTTCACCCCTCCACTTT
15,.,TRBJ1-6,TRBV19,.,CASKERAGAISPLHF,TGTGCCAGTAAGGAACGAGCAGGGGCAATTTCACCCCTCCACTTT
17,.,TRBJ2-7,TRBV4-1,.,CASSQDRGTESSYEQYF,TGCGCCAGCAGCCAAGATAGGGGGACGGAGAGCTCCTACGAGCAGTACTTC
14,.,TRBJ1-2,TRBV28,.,CASNRPGQGHGYTF,TGTGCCAGCAACCGACCGGGACAAGGACATGGCTACACCTTC
15,TRBD2,TRBJ2-1,TRBV7-8,.,CASSFTGGVYNEQFF,TGTGCCAGCAGCTTCACCGGGGGGGTTTACAATGAGCAGTTCTTC
16,.,TRBJ2-3,TRBV7-9,.,CASSNSDRRNTDTQYF,TGTGCCAGCAGCAATTCAGACAGACGTAACACAGATACGCAGTATTTT
14,TRBD1,TRBJ1-1,TRBV18,.,CASSITGGDTEAFF,TGTGCCAGCTCAATTACAGGGGGAGACACTGAAGCTTTCTTT
14,TRBD1,TRBJ2-7,TRBV7-3,.,CASSSRDSPYEQYF,TGTGCCAGCAGCTCCCGGGACAGCCCCTACGAGCAGTACTTC
12,.,TRBJ1-2,TRBV2,.,CASTTGFYGYTF,TGTGCCAGCACGACAGGCTTCTATGGCTACACCTTC
15,.,TRBJ1-3,TRBV7-3,.,CASSSSGSSGNTIYF,TGTGCCAGCAGCTCCTCAGGAAGCTCTGGAAACACCATATATTTT
14,.,TRBJ1-1,TRBV5-1,.,CASSLGQLATEAFF,TGCGCCAGCAGCTTGGGACAGCTGGCCACTGAAGCTTTCTTT
12,.,TRBJ1-1,TRBV10-3,.,CAISESSTEAFF,TGTGCCATCAGTGAGTCCTCGACTGAAGCTTTCTTT
13,.,TRBJ2-5,TRBV3-1/TRBV3-2,once,CASSPWPEETQYF,TGTGCCAGCAGCCCTTGGCCTGAAGAGACCCAGTACTTC
14,.,TRBJ1-3,TRBV3-1/TRBV3-2,.,CASSQGAARNTIYF,TGTGCCAGCAGCCAAGGGGCAGCAAGAAACACCATATATTTT
16,TRBD2,TRBJ2-1,TRBV25-1,.,CASSELYGTRPDEQFF,TGTGCCAGCAGTGAATTATACGGGACTAGGCCAGATGAGCAGTTCTTC
14,.,TRBJ1-5,TRBV11-2,.,CASSPTVSNQPQHF,TGTGCCAGCAGCCCTACAGTTAGCAATCAGCCCCAGCATTTT
16,.,TRBJ2-2,TRBV6-1,.,CASSVVPLSNTGELFF,TGTGCCAGCAGTGTAGTTCCGCTCTCGAACACCGGGGAGCTGTTTTTT
17,TRBD2,TRBJ2-2,TRBV7-3,.,CASSPTPSGRGPGELFF,TGTGCCAGCAGCCCGACCCCTAGCGGGAGGGGTCCCGGGGAGCTGTTTTTT
11,.,TRBJ2-5,TRBV27,.,CASTLGGTQYF,TGTGCCAGCACCTTGGGGGGGACCCAGTACTTC
17,.,TRBJ2-1,TRBV4-3,.,CASSPTPGHPTTNEQFF,TGCGCCAGCAGCCCTACCCCGGGACATCCCACGACGAATGAGCAGTTCTTC